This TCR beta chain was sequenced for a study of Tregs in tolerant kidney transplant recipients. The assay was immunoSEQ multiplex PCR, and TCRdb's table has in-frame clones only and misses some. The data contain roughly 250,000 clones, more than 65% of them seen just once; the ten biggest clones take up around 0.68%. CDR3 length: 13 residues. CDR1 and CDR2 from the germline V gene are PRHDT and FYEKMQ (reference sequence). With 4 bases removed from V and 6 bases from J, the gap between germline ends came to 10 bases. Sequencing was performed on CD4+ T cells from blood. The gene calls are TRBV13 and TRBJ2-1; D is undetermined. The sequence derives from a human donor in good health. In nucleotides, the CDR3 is TGTGCCAGCAGCTCCACCGGACCCAATGAGCAGTTCTTC. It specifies CASSSTGPNEQFF.